Listed below are T cell receptor beta chains from one sample, sequenced in a study of cytomegalovirus exposure and HLA in healthy donors. Clones were read by immunoSEQ multiplex PCR, and TCRdb kept only the in-frame ones, dropping some. The data contain 100,000 to 150,000 clones, around 78% of them singletons. Source material: PBMCs. Receptors were obtained from a woman between 45 and 60 years old in good health and CMV-seronegative. Each CDR3 is given with its conserved first and last residue. The order of the fields is CDR3 protein, V gene, J gene.

cdr3_aa: CASSNNRGPAYGYTF
v_call: TRBV19
j_call: TRBJ1-2

cdr3_aa: CATSSVLGGSNVLTF
v_call: TRBV15
j_call: TRBJ2-6

cdr3_aa: CASSLGAITYNEQFF
v_call: TRBV5-1
j_call: TRBJ2-1

cdr3_aa: CATSGPTGDDTEAFF
v_call: TRBV15
j_call: TRBJ1-1

cdr3_aa: CASSLRQGRKGEQYF
v_call: TRBV27
j_call: TRBJ2-7

cdr3_aa: CASSLETTYEQYF
v_call: TRBV5-1
j_call: TRBJ2-7

cdr3_aa: CASSGTGTQETQYF
v_call: TRBV6-5
j_call: TRBJ2-5

cdr3_aa: CASSQDSSEETQYF
v_call: TRBV4-3
j_call: TRBJ2-5

cdr3_aa: CASSGSGRVLRETQYF
v_call: TRBV6-1
j_call: TRBJ2-5

cdr3_aa: CASSHVIAGVGTQYF
v_call: TRBV4-1
j_call: TRBJ2-5

cdr3_aa: CASSLDRGTYNEQFF
v_call: TRBV7-7
j_call: TRBJ2-1

cdr3_aa: CASSGDRGLYGYTF
v_call: TRBV5-6
j_call: TRBJ1-2

cdr3_aa: CASSQAGTYNEQFF
v_call: TRBV4-3
j_call: TRBJ2-1

cdr3_aa: CASSPVSRSGGYTF
v_call: TRBV5-8
j_call: TRBJ1-2

cdr3_aa: CASSLGRTGGRGETQYF
v_call: TRBV5-6
j_call: TRBJ2-5

cdr3_aa: CASSEALDRVTYEQYF
v_call: TRBV2
j_call: TRBJ2-7

cdr3_aa: CAWSGQQNTEAFF
v_call: TRBV30
j_call: TRBJ1-1

cdr3_aa: CASSLGAPSFNEQYF
v_call: TRBV14
j_call: TRBJ2-7

cdr3_aa: CASSRGTRGTYEQFF
v_call: TRBV6-5
j_call: TRBJ2-1

cdr3_aa: CASSSVPGTGADGYTF
v_call: TRBV5-1
j_call: TRBJ1-2

cdr3_aa: CASSPSGLAWTYEQYF
v_call: TRBV7-8
j_call: TRBJ2-7

cdr3_aa: CASSLGPQGSGYTF
v_call: TRBV7-2
j_call: TRBJ1-2

cdr3_aa: CASTDRVSNTEAFF
v_call: TRBV6-6
j_call: TRBJ1-1

cdr3_aa: CATSRGQNTGELFF
v_call: TRBV15
j_call: TRBJ2-2

cdr3_aa: CASRNNLVGDYGYTF
v_call: TRBV6-5
j_call: TRBJ1-2

cdr3_aa: CASLTSREDIQYF
v_call: TRBV2
j_call: TRBJ2-4

cdr3_aa: CASSHAGQEYYGYTF
v_call: TRBV5-1
j_call: TRBJ1-2

cdr3_aa: CASSYSRGQGQETQYF
v_call: TRBV6-5
j_call: TRBJ2-5

cdr3_aa: CASSLGTSGMPYNEQFF
v_call: TRBV7-8
j_call: TRBJ2-1

cdr3_aa: CASSGITGGNTIYF
v_call: TRBV25-1
j_call: TRBJ1-3